Listed here is a single T cell receptor (beta chain). This sample was taken from a study of blood T cell repertoires in COVID-19. About the study: Spain, Italy and the United States supplied samples that represented acute and convalescent COVID-19. PBMCs, B-cell-depleted T cells, or T cells provided the cDNA or gDNA that made up the material.

With V trimmed by 3 bases and J by 0 bases, 8 bases remained unmatched. Per the germline V gene, CDR1 is SGHRS and CDR2 is YFSETQ. CDR3 length: 16 residues. How the authors handled the data: Reference gene primer amplification yielded estimated nucleated cell counts. Measured with immunoSEQ multiplex PCR; TCRdb has only the in-frame clones, and not every one. V and J calls and clone size are those listed in that table; D and trimming were worked out from the DNA. The table lists around 60,000 clones, around 81% of them singletons, with around 3.4% in the top ten. This chain connects TRBV5-1 to TRBJ1-1; 7 positions match TRBD1. This clonotype was sampled from a woman of 80 years or more with acute or convalescent COVID-19. The sample consisted of peripheral blood. The CDR3 DNA sequence: TGCGCCAGCAGCTCGGGGGACAGTAGGATGAACACTGAAGCTTTCTTT. Its protein product is CASSSGDSRMNTEAFF.